Listed here is a single TCR beta chain. The V gene's germline CDR1 is SNHLY and CDR2 FYNNEI. V shed 7 bases and J shed 6 bases, with 13 bases lying between them. The CDR3 is 13 amino acids. This specimen belongs to a study of blood T cell repertoires in COVID-19. The table came from immunoSEQ multiplex PCR; TCRdb's copy has only in-frame clones and leaves some out. The profile shows about 120,000 clones, approximately 82% of them singletons. The chain has TRBV2 and TRBJ1-5; possible D gene TRBD1, 6 bases. This sequence originates from a man in his thirties or forties with acute or convalescent COVID-19. The source material was peripheral blood. The CDR3 bases are TGTGCCAGCAAACAGGGTCGTGGTCAGCCCCAGCATTTT. Translation gives CASKQGRGQPQHF.